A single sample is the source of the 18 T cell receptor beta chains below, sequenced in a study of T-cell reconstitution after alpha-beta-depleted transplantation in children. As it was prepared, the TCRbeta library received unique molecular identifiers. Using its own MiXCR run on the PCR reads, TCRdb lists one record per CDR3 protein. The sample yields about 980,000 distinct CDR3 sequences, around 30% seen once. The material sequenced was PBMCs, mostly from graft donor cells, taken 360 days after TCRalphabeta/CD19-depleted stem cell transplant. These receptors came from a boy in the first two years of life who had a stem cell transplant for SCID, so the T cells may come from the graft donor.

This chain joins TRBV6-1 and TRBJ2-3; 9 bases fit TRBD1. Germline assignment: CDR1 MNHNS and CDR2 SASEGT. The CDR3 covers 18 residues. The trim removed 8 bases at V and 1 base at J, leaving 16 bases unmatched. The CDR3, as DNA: TGTGCCAGCGGGGCCGGGACAGGGCCTCTGTTGGGCACAGATACGCAGTATTTT. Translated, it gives CASGAGTGPLLGTDTQYF.

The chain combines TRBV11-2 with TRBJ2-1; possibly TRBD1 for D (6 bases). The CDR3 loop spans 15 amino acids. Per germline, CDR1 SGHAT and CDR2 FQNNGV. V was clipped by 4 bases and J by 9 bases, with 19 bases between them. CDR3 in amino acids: CASSWGSLGAGEQFF. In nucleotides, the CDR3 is TGTGCCAGCAGCTGGGGGTCTTTGGGGGCCGGTGAGCAGTTCTTC.

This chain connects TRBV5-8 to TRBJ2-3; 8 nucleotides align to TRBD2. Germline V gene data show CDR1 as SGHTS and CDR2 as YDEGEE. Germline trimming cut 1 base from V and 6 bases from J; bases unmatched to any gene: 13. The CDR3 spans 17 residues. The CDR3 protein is CASSLPYFSGARDTQYF. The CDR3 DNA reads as TGTGCCAGCAGCTTGCCTTACTTTAGCGGGGCCAGGGATACGCAGTATTTT.

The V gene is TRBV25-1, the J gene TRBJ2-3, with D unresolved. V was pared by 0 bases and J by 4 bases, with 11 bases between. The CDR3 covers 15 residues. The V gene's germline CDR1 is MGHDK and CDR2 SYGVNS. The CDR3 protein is CASSEYRPNSDTQYF. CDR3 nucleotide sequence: TGTGCCAGCAGTGAATACCGCCCGAACTCAGATACGCAGTATTTT.

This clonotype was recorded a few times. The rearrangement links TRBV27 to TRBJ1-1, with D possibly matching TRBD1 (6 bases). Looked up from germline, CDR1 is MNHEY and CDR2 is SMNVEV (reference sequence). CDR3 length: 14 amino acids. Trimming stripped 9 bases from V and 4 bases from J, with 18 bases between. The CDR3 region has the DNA TGTGCCAGTATTTCGTTGGGGGCGAGCACTGAAGCTTTCTTT. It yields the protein CASISLGASTEAFF.

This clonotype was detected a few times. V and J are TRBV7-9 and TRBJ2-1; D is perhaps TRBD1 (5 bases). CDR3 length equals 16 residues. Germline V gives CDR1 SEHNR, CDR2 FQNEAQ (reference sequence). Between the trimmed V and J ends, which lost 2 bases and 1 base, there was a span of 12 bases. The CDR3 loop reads CASSLSQGRSYNEQFF. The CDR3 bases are TGTGCCAGCAGCTTATCGCAGGGAAGGTCCTACAATGAGCAGTTCTTC.

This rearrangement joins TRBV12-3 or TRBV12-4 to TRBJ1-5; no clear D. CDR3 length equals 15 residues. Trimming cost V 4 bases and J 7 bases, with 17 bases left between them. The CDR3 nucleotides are TGTGCCAGCAGTTCCAACCTCGGACCGGTCCAGCCCCAGCATTTT. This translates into CASSSNLGPVQPQHF.

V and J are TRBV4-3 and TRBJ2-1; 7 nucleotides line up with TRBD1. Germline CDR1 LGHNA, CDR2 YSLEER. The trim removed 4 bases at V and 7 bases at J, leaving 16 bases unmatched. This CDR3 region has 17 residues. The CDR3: CASSPNPGQVYVNEQFF. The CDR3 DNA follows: TGCGCCAGCAGCCCCAACCCAGGACAGGTCTATGTGAATGAGCAGTTCTTC.

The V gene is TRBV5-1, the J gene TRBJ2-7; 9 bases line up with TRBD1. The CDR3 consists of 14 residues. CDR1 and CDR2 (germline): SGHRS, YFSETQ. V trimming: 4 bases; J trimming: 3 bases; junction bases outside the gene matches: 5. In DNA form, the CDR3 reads TGCGCCAGCAGCACGGGACAGGGCCTCTACGAGCAGTACTTC. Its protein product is CASSTGQGLYEQYF. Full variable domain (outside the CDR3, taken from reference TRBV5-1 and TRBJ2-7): KAGVTQTPRYLIKTRGQQVTLSCSPISGHRSVSWYQQTPGQGLQFLFEYFSETQRNKGNFPGRFSGRQFSNSRSEMNVSTLELGDSALYLCASSTGQGLYEQYFGPGTRLTVT.

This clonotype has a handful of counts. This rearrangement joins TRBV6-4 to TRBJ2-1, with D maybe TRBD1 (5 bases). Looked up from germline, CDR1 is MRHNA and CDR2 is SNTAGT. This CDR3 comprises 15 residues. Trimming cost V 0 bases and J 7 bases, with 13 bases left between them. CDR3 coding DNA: TGTGCCAGCAGTGACTCGAGGCAGGGTTTAAATGAGCAGTTCTTC. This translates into CASSDSRQGLNEQFF.

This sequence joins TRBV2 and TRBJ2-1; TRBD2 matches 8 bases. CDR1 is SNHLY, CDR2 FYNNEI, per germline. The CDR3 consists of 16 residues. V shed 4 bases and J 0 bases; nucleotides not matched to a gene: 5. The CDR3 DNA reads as TGTGCCAGCAGTGCGGAGCGGGGGTCCTCCTACAATGAGCAGTTCTTC. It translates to CASSAERGSSYNEQFF.

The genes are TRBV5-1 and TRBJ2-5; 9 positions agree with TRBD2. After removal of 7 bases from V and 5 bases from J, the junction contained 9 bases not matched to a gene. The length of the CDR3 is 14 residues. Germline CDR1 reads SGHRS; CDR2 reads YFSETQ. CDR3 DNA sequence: TGCGCCAGCGGCCCGCGGGGGGGCGGGGAGACCCAGTACTTC. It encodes CASGPRGGGETQYF. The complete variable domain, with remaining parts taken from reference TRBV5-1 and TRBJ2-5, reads KAGVTQTPRYLIKTRGQQVTLSCSPISGHRSVSWYQQTPGQGLQFLFEYFSETQRNKGNFPGRFSGRQFSNSRSEMNVSTLELGDSALYLCASGPRGGGETQYFGPGTRLLVL.

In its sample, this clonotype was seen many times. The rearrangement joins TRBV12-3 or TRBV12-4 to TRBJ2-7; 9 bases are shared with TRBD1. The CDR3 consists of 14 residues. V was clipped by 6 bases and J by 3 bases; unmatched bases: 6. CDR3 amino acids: CASSLDRGVYEQYF. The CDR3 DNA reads TGTGCCAGCAGCCTGGACAGGGGAGTCTACGAGCAGTACTTC.

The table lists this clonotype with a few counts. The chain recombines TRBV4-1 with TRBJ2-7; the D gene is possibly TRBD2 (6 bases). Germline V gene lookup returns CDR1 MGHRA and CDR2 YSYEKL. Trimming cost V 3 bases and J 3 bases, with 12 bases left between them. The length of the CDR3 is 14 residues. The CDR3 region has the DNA TGCGCCAGCAGCCATGCTCCCGGGAGCTACGAGCAGTACTTC. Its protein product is CASSHAPGSYEQYF.

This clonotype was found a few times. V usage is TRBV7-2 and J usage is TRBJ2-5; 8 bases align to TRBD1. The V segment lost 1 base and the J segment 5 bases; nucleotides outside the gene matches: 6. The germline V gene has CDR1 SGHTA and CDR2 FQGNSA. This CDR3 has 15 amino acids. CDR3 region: CASSLGAGGSETQYF. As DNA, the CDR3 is TGTGCCAGCAGCTTAGGGGCAGGGGGCTCGGAGACCCAGTACTTC.

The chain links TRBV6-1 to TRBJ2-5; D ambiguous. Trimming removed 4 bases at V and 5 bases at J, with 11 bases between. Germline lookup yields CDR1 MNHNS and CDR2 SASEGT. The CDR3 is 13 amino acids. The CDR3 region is CASSADVGETQYF. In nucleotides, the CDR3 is TGTGCCAGCAGTGCGGACGTAGGGGAGACCCAGTACTTC.

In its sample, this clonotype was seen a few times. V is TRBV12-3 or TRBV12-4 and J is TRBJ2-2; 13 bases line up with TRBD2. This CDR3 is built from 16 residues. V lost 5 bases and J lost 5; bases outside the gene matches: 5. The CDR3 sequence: CASSRSGLAGTGELFF. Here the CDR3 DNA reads TGTGCCAGCAGTCGATCGGGACTAGCGGGGACCGGGGAGCTGTTTTTT.

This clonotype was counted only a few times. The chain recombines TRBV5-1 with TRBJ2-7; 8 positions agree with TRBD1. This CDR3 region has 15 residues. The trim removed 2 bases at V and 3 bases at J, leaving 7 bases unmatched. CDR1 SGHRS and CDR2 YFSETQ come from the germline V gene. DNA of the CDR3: TGCGCCAGCAGCTTCCGGACAGGGAAACTCTACGAGCAGTACTTC. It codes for CASSFRTGKLYEQYF.